This TCR beta chain emerged from a study of OX40 agonist ivuxolimab in advanced cancers. In regard to this clone: Its antigen is undetermined.

Study-wide results and caveats: CD4+ and CD8+ T cells in blood underwent clonal expansion by week 6 at 0.1 to 3.0 mg/kg.

CDR1 is MNHEY and CDR2 is SVGAGI in the germline V gene. This CDR3 region has 15 residues. The J segment lost 1 base and the V segment lost 5 bases, leaving 5 bases of the junction unmatched. Repertoires were generated with immunoSEQ multiplex PCR, while TCRdb's copy carries only in-frame clones and drops some. The data contain 40,000 to 45,000 clones, approximately 90% of them seen just once; the ten biggest clones take up 25% to 35%. The genes are TRBV6-5 and TRBJ2-1; TRBD2 matches 7 bases. This sequence was found in an adult with an advanced solid tumor such as melanoma, head and neck, liver or kidney cancer. The sample here was CD4+ or CD8+ T cells sorted from blood, taken in a trial of the OX40 agonist ivuxolimab. In DNA, the CDR3 is TGTGCCAGCAGTCAATCTAGCGGTTCCTACAATGAGCAGTTCTTC. This encodes CASSQSSGSYNEQFF.